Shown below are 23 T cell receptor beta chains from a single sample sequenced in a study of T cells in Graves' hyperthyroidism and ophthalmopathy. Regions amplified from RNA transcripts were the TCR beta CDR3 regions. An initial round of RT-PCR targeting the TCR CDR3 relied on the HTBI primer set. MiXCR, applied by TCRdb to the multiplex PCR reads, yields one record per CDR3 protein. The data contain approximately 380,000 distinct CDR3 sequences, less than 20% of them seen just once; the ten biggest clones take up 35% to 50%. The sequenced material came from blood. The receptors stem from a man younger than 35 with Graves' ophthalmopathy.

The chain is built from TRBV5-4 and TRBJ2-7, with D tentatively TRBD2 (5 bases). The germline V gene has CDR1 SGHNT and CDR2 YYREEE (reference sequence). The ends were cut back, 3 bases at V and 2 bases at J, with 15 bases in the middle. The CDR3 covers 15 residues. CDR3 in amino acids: CASSSGSKEAYEQYF. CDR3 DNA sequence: TGTGCCAGCAGCTCGGGGTCAAAGGAGGCCTACGAGCAGTACTTC.

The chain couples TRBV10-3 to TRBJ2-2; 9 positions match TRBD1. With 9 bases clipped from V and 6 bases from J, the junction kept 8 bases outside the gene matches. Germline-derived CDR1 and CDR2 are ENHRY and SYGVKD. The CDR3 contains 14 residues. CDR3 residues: CAISGTGSAGELFF. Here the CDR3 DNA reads TGTGCCATTTCCGGGACAGGGTCCGCCGGGGAGCTGTTTTTT.

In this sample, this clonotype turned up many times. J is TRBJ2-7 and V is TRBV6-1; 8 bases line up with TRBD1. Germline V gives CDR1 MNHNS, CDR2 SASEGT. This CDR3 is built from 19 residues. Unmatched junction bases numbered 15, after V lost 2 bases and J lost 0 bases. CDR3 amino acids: CASSEKHGRGLLFSYEQYF. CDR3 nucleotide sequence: TGTGCCAGCAGTGAAAAACATGGCAGGGGGCTCTTATTCTCCTACGAGCAGTACTTC.

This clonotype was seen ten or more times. CDR3 loop: CASSSYLFSGGSYNEQFF. The CDR3 DNA follows: TGTGCCAGCAGCTCCTACCTTTTCAGCGGGGGCTCCTACAATGAGCAGTTCTTC. The chain couples TRBV11-2 to TRBJ2-1, with 8 bases matching TRBD2. This CDR3 region has 18 residues. V lost 4 bases to trimming and J lost 0 bases; unmatched junction nucleotides: 11. CDR1 is SGHAT and CDR2 is FQNNGV in the germline V gene. The whole variable domain, filled in from reference TRBV11-2 and TRBJ2-1, reads EAGVAQSPRYKIIEKRQSVAFWCNPISGHATLYWYQQILGQGPKLLIQFQNNGVVDDSQLPKDRFSAERLKGVDSTLKIQPAKLEDSAVYLCASSSYLFSGGSYNEQFFGPGTRLTVL.

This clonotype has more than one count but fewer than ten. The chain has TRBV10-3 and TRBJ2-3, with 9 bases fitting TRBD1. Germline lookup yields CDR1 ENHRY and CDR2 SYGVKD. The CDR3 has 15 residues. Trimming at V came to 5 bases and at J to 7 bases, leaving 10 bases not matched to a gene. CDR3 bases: TGTGCCATCAGTATCCGGGACAGGGACCGAAATACGCAGTATTTT. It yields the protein CAISIRDRDRNTQYF.

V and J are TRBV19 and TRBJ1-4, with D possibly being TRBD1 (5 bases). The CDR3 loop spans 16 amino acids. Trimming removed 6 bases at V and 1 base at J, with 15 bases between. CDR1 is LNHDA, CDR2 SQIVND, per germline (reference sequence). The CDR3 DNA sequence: TGTGCCAGTAGAGATGTGCCAGGGCAAACTAATGAAAAACTGTTTTTT. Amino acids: CASRDVPGQTNEKLFF.

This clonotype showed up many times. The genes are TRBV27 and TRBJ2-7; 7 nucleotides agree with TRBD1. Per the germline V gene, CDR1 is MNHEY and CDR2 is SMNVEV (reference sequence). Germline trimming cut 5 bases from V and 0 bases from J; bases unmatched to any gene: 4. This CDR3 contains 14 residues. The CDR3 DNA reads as TGTGCCAGCAGTAGAGACAGGGACTCCTACGAGCAGTACTTC. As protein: CASSRDRDSYEQYF.

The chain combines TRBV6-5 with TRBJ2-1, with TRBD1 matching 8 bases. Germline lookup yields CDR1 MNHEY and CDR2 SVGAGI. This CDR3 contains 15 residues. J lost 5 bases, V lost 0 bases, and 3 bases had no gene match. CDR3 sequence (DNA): TGTGCCAGCAGTTACTCGAGACAGGGGAACAATGAGCAGTTCTTC. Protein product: CASSYSRQGNNEQFF.

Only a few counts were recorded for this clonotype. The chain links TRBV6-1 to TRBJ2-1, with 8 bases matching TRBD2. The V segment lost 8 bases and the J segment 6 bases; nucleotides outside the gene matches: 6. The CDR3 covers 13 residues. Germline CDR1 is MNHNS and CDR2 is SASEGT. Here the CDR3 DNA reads TGTGCCAGCGGGGTTAGCGGGGCCAATGAGCAGTTCTTC. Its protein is CASGVSGANEQFF.

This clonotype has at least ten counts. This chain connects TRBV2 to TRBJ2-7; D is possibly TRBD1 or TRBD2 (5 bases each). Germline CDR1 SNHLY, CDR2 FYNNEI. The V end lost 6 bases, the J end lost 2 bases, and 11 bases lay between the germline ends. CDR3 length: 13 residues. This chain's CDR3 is CASRGTQTYEQYF. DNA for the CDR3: TGTGCCAGCAGGGGGACCCAGACCTACGAGCAGTACTTC. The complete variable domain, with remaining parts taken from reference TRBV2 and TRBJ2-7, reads EPEVTQTPSHQVTQMGQEVILRCVPISNHLYFYWYRQILGQKVEFLVSFYNNEISEKSEIFDDQFSVERPDGSNFTLKIRSTKLEDSAMYFCASRGTQTYEQYFGPGTRLTVT.

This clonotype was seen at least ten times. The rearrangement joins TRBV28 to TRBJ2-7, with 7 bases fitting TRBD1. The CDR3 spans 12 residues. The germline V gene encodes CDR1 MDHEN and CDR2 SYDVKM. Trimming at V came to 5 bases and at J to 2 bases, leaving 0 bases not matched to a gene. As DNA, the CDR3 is TGTGCCAGCAGTACAGGGGCCTACGAGCAGTACTTC. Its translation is CASSTGAYEQYF.

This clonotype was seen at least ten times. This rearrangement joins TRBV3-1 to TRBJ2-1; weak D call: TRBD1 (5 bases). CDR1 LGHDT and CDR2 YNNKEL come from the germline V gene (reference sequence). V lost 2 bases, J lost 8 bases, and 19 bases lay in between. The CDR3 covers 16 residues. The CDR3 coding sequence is TGTGCCAGCAGCCAAAGGGGAACTGCAGGGTGGGATGAGCAGTTCTTC. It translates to CASSQRGTAGWDEQFF.

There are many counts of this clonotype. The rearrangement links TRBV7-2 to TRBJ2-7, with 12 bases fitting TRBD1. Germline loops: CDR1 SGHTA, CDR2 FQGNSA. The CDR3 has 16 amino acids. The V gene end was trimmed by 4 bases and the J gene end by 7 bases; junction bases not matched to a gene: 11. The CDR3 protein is CASSSPPGQGASEQYF. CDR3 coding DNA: TGTGCCAGCAGCTCGCCCCCGGGACAGGGGGCGAGTGAGCAGTACTTC.

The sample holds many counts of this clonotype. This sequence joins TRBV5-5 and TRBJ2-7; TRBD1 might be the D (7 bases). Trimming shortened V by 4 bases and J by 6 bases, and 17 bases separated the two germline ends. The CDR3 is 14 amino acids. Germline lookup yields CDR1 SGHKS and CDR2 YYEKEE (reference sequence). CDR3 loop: CASSPVGGQTEQYF. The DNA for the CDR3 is TGTGCCAGCAGCCCTGTGGGGGGACAGACCGAGCAGTACTTC. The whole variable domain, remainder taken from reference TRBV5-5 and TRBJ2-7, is DAGVTQSPTHLIKTRGQQVTLRCSPISGHKSVSWYQQVLGQGPQFIFQYYEKEERGRGNFPDRFSARQFPNYSSELNVNALLLGDSALYLCASSPVGGQTEQYFGPGTRLTVT.

The CDR3 sequence: CASSPLLRAGGAFF. CDR3 DNA sequence: TGTGCCAGCAGTCCGCTTTTGAGGGCGGGTGGAGCTTTCTTT. This chain joins TRBV6-1 and TRBJ1-1; D gene ambiguous. The CDR3 length is 14 residues. The germline V and J ends were trimmed by 5 bases and 10 bases, with 20 bases remaining between them. CDR1 is MNHNS, CDR2 SASEGT, per germline.

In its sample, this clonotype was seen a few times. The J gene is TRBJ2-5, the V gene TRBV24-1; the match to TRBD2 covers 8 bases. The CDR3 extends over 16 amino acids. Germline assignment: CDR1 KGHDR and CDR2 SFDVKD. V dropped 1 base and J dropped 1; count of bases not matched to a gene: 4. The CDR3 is CATSDFGSGAQETQYF. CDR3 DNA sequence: TGTGCCACCAGTGATTTTGGTAGCGGGGCCCAAGAGACCCAGTACTTC.

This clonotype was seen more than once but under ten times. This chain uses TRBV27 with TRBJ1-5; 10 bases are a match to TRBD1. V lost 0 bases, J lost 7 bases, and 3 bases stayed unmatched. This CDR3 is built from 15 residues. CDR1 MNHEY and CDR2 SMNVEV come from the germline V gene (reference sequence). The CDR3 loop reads CASSLSGTGDQPQHF. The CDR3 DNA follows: TGTGCCAGCAGTTTATCAGGGACAGGGGACCAGCCCCAGCATTTT.

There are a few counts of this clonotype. Here the CDR3 reads CASSPGTNGNTIYF. CDR3 DNA: TGTGCCAGCAGCCCCGGGACAAATGGAAACACCATATATTTT. This sequence joins TRBV7-3 and TRBJ1-3, with TRBD1 as a possible D gene (6 bases). The CDR3 consists of 14 residues. Trimming took 5 bases from V and 3 from J, leaving 11 bases between them. Germline V gives CDR1 SGHTA, CDR2 FQGTGA.

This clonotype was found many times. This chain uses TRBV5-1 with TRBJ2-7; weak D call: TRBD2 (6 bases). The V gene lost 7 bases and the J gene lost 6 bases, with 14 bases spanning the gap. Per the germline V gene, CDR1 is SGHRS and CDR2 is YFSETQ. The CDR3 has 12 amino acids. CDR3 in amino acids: CASRREDGEQYF. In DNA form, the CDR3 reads TGCGCCAGCCGAAGGGAGGACGGCGAGCAGTACTTC.

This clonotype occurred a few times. This chain's CDR3 is CASSVSGQGARETQYF. CDR3 DNA sequence: TGTGCCAGCAGCGTATCGGGACAGGGGGCAAGAGAGACCCAGTACTTC. This chain links TRBV9 with TRBJ2-5, with 12 bases that match TRBD1. Unmatched junction bases numbered 5, after V lost 1 base and J lost 4 bases. The CDR3 length is 16 residues. CDR1 and CDR2 from the germline V gene are SGDLS and YYNGEE.

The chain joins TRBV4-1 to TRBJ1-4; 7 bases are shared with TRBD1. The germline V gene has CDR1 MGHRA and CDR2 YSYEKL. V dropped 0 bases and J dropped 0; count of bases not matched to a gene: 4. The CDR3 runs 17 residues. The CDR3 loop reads CASSQDQGGSTNEKLFF. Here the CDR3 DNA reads TGCGCCAGCAGCCAAGATCAGGGGGGATCAACTAATGAAAAACTGTTTTTT.

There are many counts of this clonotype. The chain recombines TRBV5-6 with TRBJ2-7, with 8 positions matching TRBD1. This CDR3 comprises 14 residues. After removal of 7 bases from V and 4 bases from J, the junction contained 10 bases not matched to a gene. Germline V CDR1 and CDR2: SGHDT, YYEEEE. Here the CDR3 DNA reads TGTGCCAGCGCCCAAGGACAGGGCTCTTACGAGCAGTACTTC. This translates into CASAQGQGSYEQYF. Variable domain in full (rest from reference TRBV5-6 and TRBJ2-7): DAGVTQSPTHLIKTRGQQVTLRCSPKSGHDTVSWYQQALGQGPQFIFQYYEEEERQRGNFPDRFSGHQFPNYSSELNVNALLLGDSALYLCASAQGQGSYEQYFGPGTRLTVT.

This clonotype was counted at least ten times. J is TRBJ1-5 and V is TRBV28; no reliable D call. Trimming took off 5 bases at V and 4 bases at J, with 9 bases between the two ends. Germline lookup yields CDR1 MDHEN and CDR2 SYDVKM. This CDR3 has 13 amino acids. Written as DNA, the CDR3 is TGTGCCAGCAGTGTTCCCGGGAATCAGCCCCAGCATTTT. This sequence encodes CASSVPGNQPQHF.